This T cell receptor (beta chain) comes out of a study of identical twins. The CDR3 has 14 amino acids. The V gene's germline CDR1 is SQVTM and CDR2 ANQGSEA. Trimming shortened V by 2 bases and J by 1 base, and 11 bases separated the two germline ends. Each CDR3 protein gets one entry after TCRdb re-called the 5' RACE reads with MiXCR. The sample records 700,000 or so distinct CDR3 sequences, under 9% being singletons. This same sample was also taken into another study, of yellow fever vaccine responses in identical twins.

Sequenced input: PBMCs. The chain combines TRBV29-1 with TRBJ1-1; maybe TRBD1 (5 bases). The sequence came from a woman younger than 30 in good health. In DNA, the CDR3 is TGCAGCGTTGAACAGGGTTGGGCGAACACTGAAGCTTTCTTT. This translates into CSVEQGWANTEAFF. Supplemented by reference TRBV29-1 and TRBJ1-1, the full variable domain reads SAVISQKPSRDICQRGTSLTIQCQVDSQVTMMFWYRQQPGQSLTLIATANQGSEATYESGFVIDKFPISRPNLTFSTLTVSNMSPEDSSIYLCSVEQGWANTEAFFGQGTRLTVV.